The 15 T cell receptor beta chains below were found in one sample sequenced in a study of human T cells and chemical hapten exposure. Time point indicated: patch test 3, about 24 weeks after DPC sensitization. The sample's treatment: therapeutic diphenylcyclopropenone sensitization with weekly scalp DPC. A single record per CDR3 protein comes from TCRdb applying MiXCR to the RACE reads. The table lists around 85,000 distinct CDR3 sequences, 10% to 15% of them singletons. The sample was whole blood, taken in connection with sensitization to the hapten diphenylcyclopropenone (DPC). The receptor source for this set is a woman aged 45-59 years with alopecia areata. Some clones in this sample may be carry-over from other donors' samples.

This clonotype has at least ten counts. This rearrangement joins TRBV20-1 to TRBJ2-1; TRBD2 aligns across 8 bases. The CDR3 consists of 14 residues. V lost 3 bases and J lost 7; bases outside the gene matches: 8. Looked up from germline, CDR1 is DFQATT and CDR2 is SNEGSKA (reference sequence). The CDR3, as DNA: TGCAGTGCTAGTATCCTAGCGGGCCATAATGAGCAGTTCTTC. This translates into CSASILAGHNEQFF.

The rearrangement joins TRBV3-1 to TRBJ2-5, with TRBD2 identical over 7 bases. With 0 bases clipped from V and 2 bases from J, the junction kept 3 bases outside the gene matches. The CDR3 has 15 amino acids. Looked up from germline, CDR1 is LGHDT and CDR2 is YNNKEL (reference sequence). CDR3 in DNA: TGTGCCAGCAGCCAAGATTGGCGGGGGCAAGAGACCCAGTACTTC. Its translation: CASSQDWRGQETQYF.

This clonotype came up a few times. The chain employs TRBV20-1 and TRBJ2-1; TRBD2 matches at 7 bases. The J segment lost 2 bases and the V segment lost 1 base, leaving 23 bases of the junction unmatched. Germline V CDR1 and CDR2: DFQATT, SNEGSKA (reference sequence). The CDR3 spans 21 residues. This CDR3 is CSARGMDLGLAEGLPYNEQFF. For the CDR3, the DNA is TGCAGTGCTAGAGGGATGGATTTAGGGCTAGCGGAGGGCTTACCCTACAATGAGCAGTTCTTC.

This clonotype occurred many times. The CDR3 is CASSFGQANTGELFF. CDR3 in DNA: TGCGCCAGCAGCTTCGGACAGGCGAACACCGGGGAGCTGTTTTTT. The rearrangement joins TRBV5-1 to TRBJ2-2; 7 bases match TRBD1. With 2 bases clipped from V and 0 bases from J, the junction kept 1 base outside the gene matches. From germline, CDR1 is SGHRS and CDR2 YFSETQ. The CDR3 sequence is 15 residues long. Filled out from reference TRBV5-1 and TRBJ2-2, the complete variable domain reads KAGVTQTPRYLIKTRGQQVTLSCSPISGHRSVSWYQQTPGQGLQFLFEYFSETQRNKGNFPGRFSGRQFSNSRSEMNVSTLELGDSALYLCASSFGQANTGELFFGEGSRLTVL.

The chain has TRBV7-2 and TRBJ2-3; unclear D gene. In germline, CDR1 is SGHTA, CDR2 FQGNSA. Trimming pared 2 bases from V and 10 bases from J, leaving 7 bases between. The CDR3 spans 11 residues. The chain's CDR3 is CASSLSSSQYF. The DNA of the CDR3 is TGTGCCAGCAGCTTATCCTCTTCGCAGTATTTT.

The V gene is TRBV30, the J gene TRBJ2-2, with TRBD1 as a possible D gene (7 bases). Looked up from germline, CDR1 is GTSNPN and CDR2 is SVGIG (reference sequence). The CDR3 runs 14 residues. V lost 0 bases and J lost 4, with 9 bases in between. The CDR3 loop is CAWSVQGGTGELFF. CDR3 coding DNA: TGTGCCTGGAGTGTTCAGGGGGGCACCGGGGAGCTGTTTTTT. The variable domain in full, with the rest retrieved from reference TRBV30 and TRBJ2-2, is SQTIHQWPATLVQPVGSPLSLECTVEGTSNPNLYWYRQAAGRGLQLLFYSVGIGQISSEVPQNLSASRPQDRQFILSSKKLLLSDSGFYLCAWSVQGGTGELFFGEGSRLTVL.

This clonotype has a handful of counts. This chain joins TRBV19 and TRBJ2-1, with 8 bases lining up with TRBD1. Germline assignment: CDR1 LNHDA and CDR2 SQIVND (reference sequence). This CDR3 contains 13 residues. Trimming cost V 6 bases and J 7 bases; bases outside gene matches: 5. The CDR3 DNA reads TGTGCCAGTAGCGGGACAGGACTAAATGAGCAGTTCTTC. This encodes CASSGTGLNEQFF. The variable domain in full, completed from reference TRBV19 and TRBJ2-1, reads DGGITQSPKYLFRKEGQNVTLSCEQNLNHDAMYWYRQDPGQGLRLIYYSQIVNDFQKGDIAEGYSVSREKKESFPLTVTSAQKNPTAFYLCASSGTGLNEQFFGPGTRLTVL.

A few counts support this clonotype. CDR3 amino acids: CSARTWGSADTQYF. CDR3 coding DNA: TGCAGTGCCCGCACGTGGGGGAGCGCAGATACGCAGTATTTT. This rearrangement joins TRBV20-1 to TRBJ2-3; TRBD1 or TRBD2 may be the D gene (5 bases each). Germline CDR1 is DFQATT and CDR2 is SNEGSKA (reference sequence). Trimming cost V 6 bases and J 4 bases, with 17 bases left between them. The CDR3 contains 14 residues.

The CDR3 DNA reads TGCAGTGCTAGAGTCGGCGGGGGTCCCGGGGAGCTGTTTTTT. It codes for CSARVGGGPGELFF. The rearrangement links TRBV20-1 to TRBJ2-2; 7 bases line up with TRBD2. J lost 6 bases, V lost 1 base, and 5 bases had no gene match. Germline CDR1 DFQATT, CDR2 SNEGSKA (reference sequence). CDR3 size: 14 residues.

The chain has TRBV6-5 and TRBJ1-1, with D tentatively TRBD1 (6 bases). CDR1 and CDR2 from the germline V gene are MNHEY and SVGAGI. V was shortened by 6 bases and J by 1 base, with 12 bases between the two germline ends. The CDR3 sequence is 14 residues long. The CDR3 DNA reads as TGTGCCAGCAGATACCAGGGACAGAACACTGAAGCTTTCTTT. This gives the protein CASRYQGQNTEAFF.

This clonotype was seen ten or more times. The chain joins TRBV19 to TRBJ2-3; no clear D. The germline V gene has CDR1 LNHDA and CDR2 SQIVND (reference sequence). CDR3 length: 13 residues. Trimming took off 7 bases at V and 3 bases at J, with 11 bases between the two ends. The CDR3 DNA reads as TGTGCCAGTAAAGGAGTCGGGACAGATACGCAGTATTTT. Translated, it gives CASKGVGTDTQYF.

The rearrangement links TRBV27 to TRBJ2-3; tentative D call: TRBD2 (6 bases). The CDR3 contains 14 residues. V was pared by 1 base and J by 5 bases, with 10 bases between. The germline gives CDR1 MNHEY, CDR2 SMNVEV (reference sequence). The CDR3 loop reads CASSLWDSRDTQYF. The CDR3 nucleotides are TGTGCCAGCAGTTTATGGGACTCAAGAGATACGCAGTATTTT.

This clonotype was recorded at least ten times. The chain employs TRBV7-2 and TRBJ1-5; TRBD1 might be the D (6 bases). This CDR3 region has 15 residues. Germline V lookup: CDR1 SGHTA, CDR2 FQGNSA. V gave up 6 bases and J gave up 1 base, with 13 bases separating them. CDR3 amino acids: CASRWGGGSNQPQHF. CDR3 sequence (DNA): TGTGCCAGCAGGTGGGGAGGGGGAAGCAATCAGCCCCAGCATTTT.

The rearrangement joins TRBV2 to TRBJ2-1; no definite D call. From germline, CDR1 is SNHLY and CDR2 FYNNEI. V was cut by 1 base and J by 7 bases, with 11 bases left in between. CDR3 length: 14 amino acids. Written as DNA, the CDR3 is TGTGCCAGCAGTGAAGAGGTCAGGCTAAATGAGCAGTTCTTC. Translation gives CASSEEVRLNEQFF.

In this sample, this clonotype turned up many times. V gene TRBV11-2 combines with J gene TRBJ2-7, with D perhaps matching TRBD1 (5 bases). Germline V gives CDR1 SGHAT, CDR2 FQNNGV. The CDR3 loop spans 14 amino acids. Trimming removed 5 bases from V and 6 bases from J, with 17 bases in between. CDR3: CASSPVRGGFEQYF. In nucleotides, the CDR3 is TGTGCCAGCAGCCCGGTAAGGGGTGGTTTCGAGCAGTACTTC.